Listed below are T cell receptor beta chains from one sample, sequenced in a study of T cell responses to AZD1222 COVID-19 vaccine. Clones were sequenced by immunoSEQ multiplex PCR, and TCRdb holds only the in-frame ones, with some missing. This sample has some 120,000 clones; roughly 92% occur once, and the top ten carry around 1.6%. Specimen: peripheral blood, collected 28 days after the second AZD1222 dose. The origin of the receptors is an adult who received the AZD1222 COVID-19 vaccine. CDR3s include the opening cysteine and the closing phenylalanine or tryptophan. The order of the fields is D gene, J gene, clone size, V gene, CDR3 DNA, CDR3 protein. D genes are given only for firm matches. Clone sizes are given selectively: once, few, many, or a class where the clone is expanded.

>TRBD2|TRBJ2-7|.|TRBV28
TGTGCCAGCAGTTCTTCAACTGGACTAGCGGGATATTACGAGCAGTACTTC
CASSSSTGLAGYYEQYF
>TRBD2|TRBJ2-5|.|TRBV30
TGTGCCTGGAGTCCTAGCGGGAGCGAGACCCAGTACTTC
CAWSPSGSETQYF
>.|TRBJ1-1|.|TRBV2
TGTGCCAGCAGTGAAGCGTGGACTGAAGCTTTCTTT
CASSEAWTEAFF
>.|TRBJ1-1|.|TRBV7-9
TGTGCCAGCAGCTTAGTGGACAGATATAACACTGAAGCTTTCTTT
CASSLVDRYNTEAFF
>.|TRBJ2-3|.|TRBV7-3
TGTGCCAGCAGCTTAAAAGGGGGTACCACAGATACGCAGTATTTT
CASSLKGGTTDTQYF
>.|TRBJ1-4|.|TRBV2
TGTGCCAGCAGTGAGGCTTCAAAGGAAAAACTGTTTTTT
CASSEASKEKLFF
>.|TRBJ2-1|.|TRBV15
TGTGCCACCAGCACACCGGGACTCCCTTACAATGAGCAGTTCTTC
CATSTPGLPYNEQFF
>.|TRBJ1-1|.|TRBV11-2
TGTGCCAGCCGTGGATTGGACAAATTCAGTGGTGAAGCTTTCTTT
CASRGLDKFSGEAFF
>.|TRBJ2-1|once|TRBV2
TGTGCCAGCAGTGACCCAGCGGGCTACAGAACCTACAATGAGCAGTTCTTC
CASSDPAGYRTYNEQFF
>.|TRBJ2-1|.|TRBV15
TGTGCCACCAGCAGAGAACACAGGGGTGGAGGGTACAATGAGCAGTTCTTC
CATSREHRGGGYNEQFF